The present entry profiles one T cell receptor beta chain with its context. The antigen remains undetermined. The CDR3 has 15 residues. Germline CDR1 is SGHVS and CDR2 is FQNEAQ. UMI-labeled TRB cDNA libraries were prepared by 5' RACE. For each CDR3 protein, TCRdb gives one entry from its re-call of the 5' RACE reads, without DNA. The sample features approximately 83,000 distinct CDR3 sequences, with 1.5% to 2% in its top ten. The data derive from a study of CXCR3-negative and CXCR3-positive naive CD8 T cells. Findings and caveats of the study: Similar TRBV-TRBJ usage was seen in naive cells (both CXCR3-negative and CXCR3-positive), but memory cells differed. Each naive subset displayed comparably high diversity, whereas memory CD8+ cells displayed much lower diversity.

Naive CD8+ T cells carried a CD45RO-CCR7+CD27+CD95- phenotype. The TCR comes from a human donor in good health. Some clones in this sample may be carry-over from other donors' samples. The material sequenced was naive CXCR3- CD8+ T cells from blood. Subset: CD45RO-CCR7+CD27+CD95- naive CD8+ T cells lacking CXCR3 (TNR3-). The chain is built from TRBV7-8 and TRBJ2-7; TCRdb picks TRBD2, but there is no DNA to check that call. CDR3 sequence: CASSPTGTATYEQYF. Full variable domain (rest looked up from reference TRBV7-8 and TRBJ2-7): GAGVSQSPRYKVAKRGQDVALRCDPISGHVSLFWYQQALGQGPEFLTYFQNEAQLDKSGLPSDRFFAERPEGSVSTLKIQRTQQEDSAVYLCASSPTGTATYEQYFGPGTRLTVT.